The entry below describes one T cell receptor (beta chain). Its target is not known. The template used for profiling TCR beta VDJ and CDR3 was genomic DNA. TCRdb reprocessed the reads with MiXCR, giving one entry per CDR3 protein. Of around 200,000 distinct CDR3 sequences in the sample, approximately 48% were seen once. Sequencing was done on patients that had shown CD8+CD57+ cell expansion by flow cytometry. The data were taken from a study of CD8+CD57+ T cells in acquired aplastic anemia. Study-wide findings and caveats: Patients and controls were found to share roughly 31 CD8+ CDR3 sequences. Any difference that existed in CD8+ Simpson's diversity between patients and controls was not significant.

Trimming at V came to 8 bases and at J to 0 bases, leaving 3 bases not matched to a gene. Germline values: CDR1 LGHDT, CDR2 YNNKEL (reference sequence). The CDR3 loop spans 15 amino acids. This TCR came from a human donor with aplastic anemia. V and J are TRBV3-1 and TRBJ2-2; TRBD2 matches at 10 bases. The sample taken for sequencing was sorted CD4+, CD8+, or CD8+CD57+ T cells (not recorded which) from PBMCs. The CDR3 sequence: CASQTSGANTGELFF. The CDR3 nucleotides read TGTGCCAGCCAAACTAGCGGGGCGAACACCGGGGAGCTGTTTTTT. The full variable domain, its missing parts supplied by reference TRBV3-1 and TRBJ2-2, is DTAVSQTPKYLVTQMGNDKSIKCEQNLGHDTMYWYKQDSKKFLKIMFSYNNKELIINETVPNRFSPKSPDKAHLNLHINSLELGDSAVYFCASQTSGANTGELFFGEGSRLTVL.